This paragraph covers one T cell receptor (beta chain) sequence. Its antigen remains unidentified. A much larger clonotype is one base distant, so this may be a read error. This CDR3 is also generated by other DNA sequences in the sample. Ten immunoSEQ deep assay plates were used to sequence the DNA of unsorted PBMCs. The method was immunoSEQ multiplex PCR; TCRdb's version includes in-frame clones alone and lacks a portion of them. The table records about 560,000 clones, roughly 79% of them present only once. This sample is part of a study of shared clonotypes between healthy human individuals. Within Nashville, Tennessee resided all donors, each a Caucasian adult. The CDR3 is 14 amino acids. Trimming took off 3 bases at V and 5 bases at J, with 17 bases between the two ends. From germline, CDR1 is SQVTM and CDR2 ANQGSEA. Overall study results and limits: Sequencing depth was a factor that was expected to affect clonotype sharing among donors.

The sequence was collected from a woman between 35 and 50 years old in good health. Some clones in this sample may be carry-over from other donors' samples. The chain couples TRBV29-1 to TRBJ2-7, with a possible D match to TRBD2 (6 bases). The sequencing input was PBMCs. The CDR3 region has the DNA TGCAGCGTTGACGCTTCTAGCGATGGGAACGAGCAGTACTTC. Protein: CSVDASSDGNEQYF.